This is a list of T cell receptor beta chains from one sample in a study of PD-1 blockade in classical Hodgkin lymphoma. Measured with immunoSEQ multiplex PCR; TCRdb has only the in-frame clones, and not every one. The table lists 3,500 to 4,500 clones, around four fifths of them singletons. The sequenced sample was peripheral blood mononuclear cells (PBMCs), obtained at baseline. The receptors here all came from a human donor with classical Hodgkin lymphoma. Both conserved end residues are part of each CDR3. The D gene is left open where the match is weak. Rows may omit the clone size; those that give it use once, few, many or a size class.

D gene,V gene,J gene,clone size,CDR3 DNA,CDR3 protein
.,TRBV6-4,TRBJ1-1,.,TGTGCCAGCAGTTATCTAGGGGAAGCTTTCTTT,CASSYLGEAFF
TRBD1,TRBV29-1,TRBJ1-5,.,TGCAGCGTTAGAACGGACAGGGGAAATCAGCCCCAGCATTTT,CSVRTDRGNQPQHF
TRBD2,TRBV11-1,TRBJ2-1,once,TGTGCCAGCAGCTTAGCGTCCCTAGCGGGAGGGCCCTACAATGAGCAGTTCTTC,CASSLASLAGGPYNEQFF
.,TRBV18,TRBJ2-3,.,TGTGCCAGCTCACCGGTCCCCCGCACAGATACGCAGTATTTT,CASSPVPRTDTQYF
.,TRBV19,TRBJ2-2,few,TGTGCCAGTAGTATACCACAGGGTCCCGGGGAGCTGTTTTTT,CASSIPQGPGELFF
TRBD1,TRBV5-4,TRBJ2-1,.,TGTGCCAGCAGCTGGGACAGCTCATACTACAATGAGCAGTTCTTC,CASSWDSSYYNEQFF
.,TRBV7-2,TRBJ2-7,.,TGTGCCAGCAGTTCCGCCGGGACTTCCCCCTACGAGCAGTACTTC,CASSSAGTSPYEQYF
.,TRBV28,TRBJ1-5,.,TGTGCCAGCAGTTTAATGGGGGAGGGTCAGCCCCAGCATTTT,CASSLMGEGQPQHF
.,TRBV5-4,TRBJ2-1,.,TGTGCCAGCAGCTTGGAAGGGGGTTTGAGCTCCTACAATGAGCAGTTCTTC,CASSLEGGLSSYNEQFF
.,TRBV28,TRBJ2-7,.,TGTGCCAGCAGACCTGACACATACGAGCAGTACTTC,CASRPDTYEQYF
.,TRBV5-8,TRBJ1-5,.,TGTGCCAGCAGCTTGGGACACCAGGGAAATCAGCCCCAGCATTTT,CASSLGHQGNQPQHF
.,TRBV28,TRBJ2-7,few,TGTGCCAGCAGTTTGGCCAACTCCTACGAGCAGTACTTC,CASSLANSYEQYF
TRBD2,TRBV4-1,TRBJ2-3,.,TGCGCCAGCAGCTCACGGACTAGCGGGAGAACTGATACGCAGTATTTT,CASSSRTSGRTDTQYF
.,TRBV4-2,TRBJ2-1,.,TGTGCCAGCAGCCAGCCCCAAGGCAATGAGCAGTTCTTC,CASSQPQGNEQFF
.,TRBV5-6,TRBJ1-1,.,TGTGCCAGCAGCTTGAGACAGAGGAGACGGGACACTGAAGCTTTCTTT,CASSLRQRRRDTEAFF
.,TRBV19,TRBJ2-3,once,TGTGCCAGTAGTATTGAGGACTCTAACACAGATACGCAGTATTTT,CASSIEDSNTDTQYF
TRBD2,TRBV28,TRBJ2-1,few,TGTGCCAGCAGTACCGGAAAAGCGGGAAATGAGCAGTTCTTC,CASSTGKAGNEQFF
.,TRBV19,TRBJ2-7,.,TGTGCCAGTAGTACCCGGGGGCTGGGGCACGAGCAGTACTTC,CASSTRGLGHEQYF
TRBD2,TRBV7-6,TRBJ2-7,.,TGTGCCAGCAGCTTAGGGGCCCGGGGGAGGGCCTTCGAGCAGTACTTC,CASSLGARGRAFEQYF
.,TRBV28,TRBJ2-7,.,TGTGCCAGCAGTTTGGGCCGAACCTACGAGCAGTACTTC,CASSLGRTYEQYF
.,TRBV27,TRBJ2-3,.,TGTGCCAGCAGTTCCCGGGTACCCCCCACAGATACGCAGTATTTT,CASSSRVPPTDTQYF
TRBD2,TRBV30,TRBJ2-1,.,TGTGCCTGTTCTTGGAGTAGCGGGAGTAATGAGCAGTTCTTC,CACSWSSGSNEQFF